This paragraph reports one T cell receptor (beta chain). Its antigen is unknown. The entry originates in a study of shared clonotypes between healthy human individuals. Study-level results: Non-shared clonotypes had lower generation probabilities than those shared by all four donors. For naive CD4 cells, roughly 5% of clonotypes were shared across a handful of donors.

The germline V and J ends were trimmed by 6 bases and 0 bases, with 12 bases remaining between them. Germline CDR1 and CDR2: MNHNS and SASEGT. The CDR3 is 15 residues long. CD45RO negativity and positive selection for CCR7 defined naive CD8 cells, a population that excluded terminally differentiated effector memory CD45RA+ cells. Assay used: immunoSEQ multiplex PCR; TCRdb lists only in-frame clones, some missing. The table shows more than 550,000 clones, with 92% occurring only once. The sample consisted of naive CD8+ T cells sorted from blood. J is TRBJ1-3 and V is TRBV6-1; D gene uncertain. This TCR came from a man aged 30 to 45 in good health. The chain's CDR3 is CASRVGQLSGNTIYF. CDR3 nucleotide sequence: TGTGCCAGCAGAGTCGGCCAGCTCTCTGGAAACACCATATATTTT.